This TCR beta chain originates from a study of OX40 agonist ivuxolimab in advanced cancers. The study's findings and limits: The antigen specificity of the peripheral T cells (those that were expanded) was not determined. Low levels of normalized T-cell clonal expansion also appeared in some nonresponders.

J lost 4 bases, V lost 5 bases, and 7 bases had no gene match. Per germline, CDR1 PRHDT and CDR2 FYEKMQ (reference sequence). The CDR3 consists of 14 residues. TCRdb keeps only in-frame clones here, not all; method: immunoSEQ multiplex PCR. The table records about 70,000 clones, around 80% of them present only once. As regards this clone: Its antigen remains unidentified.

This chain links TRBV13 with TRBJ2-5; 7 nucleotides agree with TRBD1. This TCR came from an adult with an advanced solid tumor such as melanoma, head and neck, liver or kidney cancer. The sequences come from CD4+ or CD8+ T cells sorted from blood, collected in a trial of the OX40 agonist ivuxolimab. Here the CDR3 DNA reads TGTGCCAGCAGCCCACAGGGGTTTAGAGAGACCCAGTACTTC. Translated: CASSPQGFRETQYF.